This passage covers 21 T cell receptor beta chains from one sample sequenced in a study of OX40 agonist ivuxolimab in advanced cancers. The table came from immunoSEQ multiplex PCR; TCRdb's copy has only in-frame clones and leaves some out. The table records around 50,000 clones, roughly nine tenths of them present only once. This sample comprised CD4+ or CD8+ T cells sorted from blood, obtained in a trial of the OX40 agonist ivuxolimab. The source of these receptors is an adult with an advanced solid tumor such as melanoma, head and neck, liver or kidney cancer.

In this sample, this clone turned up once. The chain employs TRBV2 and TRBJ2-5; TRBD2 agrees at 14 bases. V lost 1 base and J lost 5; bases outside the gene matches: 6. There are 17 residues in the CDR3. CDR1 SNHLY and CDR2 FYNNEI come from the germline V gene. CDR3 sequence reads: CASSEGRLAGGGETQYF. The CDR3 bases are TGTGCCAGCAGTGAAGGACGACTAGCGGGAGGGGGGGAGACCCAGTACTTC.

The chain combines TRBV13 with TRBJ2-7, with TRBD1 matching over 9 bases. Germline values: CDR1 PRHDT, CDR2 FYEKMQ (reference sequence). Trimming removed 5 bases from V and 3 bases from J; junction bases left unmatched: 5. This CDR3 has 14 amino acids. CDR3 nucleotide sequence: TGTGCCAGCAGCCCTGGGGACAGGGACTACGAGCAGTACTTC. Translation: CASSPGDRDYEQYF.

Of note for this clone: One end of the junction is discordant with germline, which a read error may explain. This chain uses TRBV6-4 with TRBJ1-2; TRBD1 might be the D (5 bases). This CDR3 contains 11 residues. CDR1 and CDR2 from the germline V gene are MRHNA and SNTAGT. The CDR3 reads CASSDQWGEAF. The CDR3 DNA follows: TGTGCCAGCAGTGACCAGTGGGGGGAAGCCTTC.

The CDR3 bases are TGTGCCAGCAAACGGACAGACACCTATGGCTACACCTTC. The encoded protein is CASKRTDTYGYTF. J is TRBJ1-2 and V is TRBV2; weak D call: TRBD1 (6 bases). Germline CDR1 reads SNHLY; CDR2 reads FYNNEI. The CDR3 has 13 amino acids. Trimming stripped 7 bases from V and 4 bases from J, with 13 bases between.

This chain connects TRBV7-2 to TRBJ2-2; D gene ambiguous. Germline assignment: CDR1 SGHTA and CDR2 FQGNSA. The V end lost 0 bases, the J end lost 8 bases, and 7 bases lay between the germline ends. There are 13 residues in the CDR3. CDR3 sequence: CASSLAFGGELFF. The CDR3 DNA is TGTGCCAGCAGCTTAGCGTTTGGTGGGGAGCTGTTTTTT.

The rearrangement uses TRBV6-1 and TRBJ2-7, with 11 bases lining up with TRBD2. J was trimmed by 3 bases and V by 0 bases; bases with no gene match: 4. CDR1 is MNHNS and CDR2 is SASEGT in the germline V gene. The CDR3 consists of 16 residues. The CDR3, as DNA: TGTGCCAGCAGTGAAGCACGCCTAGCGGGAGGCTACGAGCAGTACTTC. Protein product: CASSEARLAGGYEQYF.

V and J are TRBV4-3 and TRBJ1-1, with unresolved D. V lost 4 bases, J lost 1 base, and 16 bases lay in between. The CDR3 totals 16 residues. CDR1 is LGHNA, CDR2 YSLEER, per germline. The CDR3 sequence is CASSPMGWEENTEAFF. Written as DNA, the CDR3 is TGCGCCAGCAGCCCGATGGGGTGGGAAGAGAACACTGAAGCTTTCTTT.

This CDR3 reads CASSPHRLAGGHEQYF. The DNA of the CDR3 is TGTGCCAGCAGTCCGCATCGTTTAGCGGGAGGGCACGAGCAGTACTTC. This sequence joins TRBV27 and TRBJ2-7, with TRBD2 identical over 11 bases. V gave up 5 bases and J gave up 5 bases; unmatched junction bases: 11. The CDR3 is 16 residues long. From germline, CDR1 is MNHEY and CDR2 SMNVEV (reference sequence).

The chain has TRBV29-1 and TRBJ1-2, with 7 bases fitting TRBD1. The V segment lost 5 bases and the J segment 3 bases; nucleotides outside the gene matches: 9. Germline V CDR1 and CDR2: SQVTM, ANQGSEA. The CDR3 covers 14 residues. The CDR3 DNA follows: TGCAGCGTTAAGACAGGGCCCATTCACTATGGCTACACCTTC. It codes for CSVKTGPIHYGYTF.

DNA of the CDR3: TGTGCCAGCAGCTCACTAGCGGGCTGGGATAATACGCAGTATTTT. Its translation: CASSSLAGWDNTQYF. The genes are TRBV7-8 and TRBJ2-3, with 9 bases that match TRBD2. The CDR3 sequence is 15 residues long. Germline V gives CDR1 SGHVS, CDR2 FQNEAQ. The J segment lost 7 bases and the V segment lost 4 bases, leaving 9 bases of the junction unmatched.

The chain joins TRBV14 to TRBJ1-5, with D uncertain. The CDR3 runs to 14 residues. Germline CDR1 is SGHDN and CDR2 is FVKESK. V was clipped by 11 bases and J by 6 bases, with 20 bases between them. CDR3 sequence: CADPAQRDRQPQHF. The CDR3 DNA sequence: TGTGCCGACCCCGCTCAGAGAGATCGTCAGCCCCAGCATTTT.

This chain links TRBV4-2 with TRBJ2-3, with TRBD1 matching 8 bases. This CDR3 has 12 residues. With V trimmed by 4 bases and J by 11 bases, 5 bases remained unmatched. Germline CDR1 LGHNA, CDR2 YNFKEQ. The CDR3 reads CASSRGQEEQYF. The CDR3 DNA follows: TGTGCCAGCAGCCGGGGACAGGAGGAGCAGTATTTT.

This clone was picked up many times. The V and J genes are TRBV6-1 and TRBJ1-2; 10 bases agree with TRBD1. Germline V gives CDR1 MNHNS, CDR2 SASEGT. This CDR3 comprises 15 residues. Trimming cost V 6 bases and J 4 bases; bases outside gene matches: 8. Here the CDR3 reads CASSPGTGVVYGYTF. The DNA for the CDR3 is TGTGCCAGCAGCCCAGGGACAGGGGTTGTCTATGGCTACACCTTC.

V usage is TRBV19 and J usage is TRBJ2-1; D is perhaps TRBD2 (6 bases). This CDR3 region has 16 residues. Trimming removed 7 bases at V and 5 bases at J, with 21 bases between. Germline V CDR1 and CDR2: LNHDA, SQIVND (reference sequence). CDR3 bases: TGTGCCAGTACTCCGGTGCTCTATAGCGGTCACAATGAGCAGTTCTTC. Protein product: CASTPVLYSGHNEQFF.

The chain links TRBV5-5 to TRBJ2-7; D is perhaps TRBD1 (6 bases). The CDR3 is 12 amino acids. Germline V gene lookup returns CDR1 SGHKS and CDR2 YYEKEE (reference sequence). V lost 7 bases to trimming and J lost 3 bases, with 11 bases between them. This chain's CDR3 is CASRGQFYEQYF. The CDR3, as DNA: TGTGCCAGCCGCGGACAGTTCTACGAGCAGTACTTC.

The chain links TRBV28 to TRBJ2-7; 9 nucleotides match TRBD2. There are 15 residues in the CDR3. The V gene's germline CDR1 is MDHEN and CDR2 SYDVKM. With 3 bases clipped from V and 3 bases from J, the junction kept 6 bases outside the gene matches. The CDR3 region has the DNA TGTGCCAGCAGTTTTGGGCTAGCGGGATTCTACGAGCAGTACTTC. This sequence encodes CASSFGLAGFYEQYF.

The J gene is TRBJ2-1, the V gene TRBV7-2; 8 bases are a match to TRBD2. In germline, CDR1 is SGHTA, CDR2 FQGNSA. The junction had 2 bases not matched to a gene; V was cut back by 4 bases and J by 0 bases. CDR3 length: 15 amino acids. CDR3 residues: CASSWTSSSYNEQFF. The CDR3 region has the DNA TGTGCCAGCAGCTGGACTAGCAGCTCCTACAATGAGCAGTTCTTC.

This clone has a single count. The chain combines TRBV25-1 with TRBJ1-1; possible D gene TRBD1, 5 bases. The CDR3 length is 14 residues. Trimming shortened V by 0 bases and J by 5 bases, and 10 bases separated the two germline ends. The V gene's germline CDR1 is MGHDK and CDR2 SYGVNS. The CDR3 protein is CASSEYGGTTEAFF. The CDR3 nucleotides read TGTGCCAGCAGTGAATATGGGGGAACGACTGAAGCTTTCTTT.

The chain has TRBV7-9 and TRBJ2-2, with 7 bases aligning to TRBD2. This CDR3 region has 16 residues. CDR1 is SEHNR, CDR2 FQNEAQ, per germline (reference sequence). After removal of 4 bases from V and 4 bases from J, the junction contained 9 bases not matched to a gene. The CDR3 bases are TGTGCCAGCAGCTGGAAGGGCGGGAGCGGCACCGGGGAGCTGTTTTTT. This sequence encodes CASSWKGGSGTGELFF.

The V gene is TRBV6-1, the J gene TRBJ2-6; D gene ambiguous. The CDR3 loop spans 15 amino acids. Trimming removed 4 bases from V and 0 bases from J, with 7 bases in between. Germline V gene data show CDR1 as MNHNS and CDR2 as SASEGT. The CDR3 sequence: CASSVAASGANVLTF. The DNA for the CDR3 is TGTGCCAGCAGTGTCGCGGCCTCTGGGGCCAACGTCCTGACTTTC.

The rearrangement joins TRBV5-5 to TRBJ2-1; tentatively, D is TRBD2 (5 bases). Germline CDR1 and CDR2: SGHKS and YYEKEE (reference sequence). The CDR3 spans 14 residues. V lost 0 bases, J lost 7 bases, and 11 bases lay in between. CDR3 in amino acids: CASSLEARGNEQFF. The CDR3 bases are TGTGCCAGCAGCTTGGAGGCCCGGGGAAATGAGCAGTTCTTC.